This T cell receptor (beta chain) was sequenced during a study of T-cell reconstitution after alpha-beta-depleted transplantation in children. The ends were cut back, 0 bases at V and 3 bases at J, with 4 bases in the middle. The CDR3 length is 13 residues. Germline V lookup: CDR1 SGHDT, CDR2 YYEEEE. Researchers prepared the TCRbeta library using unique molecular identifiers, the study reports. MiXCR, applied by TCRdb to the PCR reads, yields one record per CDR3 protein. The sample carries about a million distinct CDR3 sequences, about 29% recorded once. This clonotype was recorded a few times. Its target is not known. Findings of the study overall: The origin of alpha-beta T cells about two months after transplant was reportedly several hundred expanded graft clones. It was surviving recipient T cells and thymic progenitors that gave some patients high TCRbeta diversity at day 60. The main origin of T-cell counts and diversity one year after transplant was newly produced T cells.

The chain combines TRBV5-6 with TRBJ2-4; D is ambiguous. The specimen comprised PBMCs, mostly from graft donor cells, sampled 360 days after TCRalphabeta/CD19-depleted stem cell transplant. The origin of this receptor is a boy less than two years old who had a stem cell transplant for SCID, so the T cells may come from the graft donor. This chain's CDR3 is CASSLGNKNIQYF. As DNA, the CDR3 is TGTGCCAGCAGCTTGGGAAACAAAAACATTCAGTACTTC.